This T cell receptor (beta chain) was documented in a study of cytomegalovirus exposure and HLA in healthy donors. Background on the study: Early released data had around 79 million unique TCRs, all coming from HLA-typed donors.

Both 60 Vbeta primers and 13 Jbeta primers went into the PCR. Some clones are missing from TCRdb's copy, which holds only in-frame ones; the method was immunoSEQ multiplex PCR. This table holds tens of thousands of clones, roughly 81% found once. This clone has a handful of counts. The antigen is not known. V was clipped by 5 bases and J by 4 bases; unmatched bases: 5. This CDR3 region has 15 residues. Per the germline V gene, CDR1 is SEHNR and CDR2 is FQNEAQ (reference sequence). Study-level points and caveats: The classifier reportedly diagnosed cytomegalovirus status with high specificity and sensitivity. What was likely a sequencing artifact was a cluster of highly shared sequence variants. One later analysis reportedly identified an Asian-associated ancestry cluster that showed fewer N-insertions than the roughly 670-donor mean.

This sequence originates from a woman in her 40s in good health and CMV-seropositive. This chain connects TRBV7-9 to TRBJ2-3; 11 nucleotides agree with TRBD2. Sequencing input: PBMCs. The CDR3 loop is CASSGTSGGADTQYF. CDR3 DNA sequence: TGTGCCAGCAGCGGAACTAGCGGGGGCGCAGATACGCAGTATTTT.